The T cell receptor beta chain under discussion was sequenced for a study of blood T cell repertoires in COVID-19 (TCRdb year 2020). About the study as a whole: Samples from collaborators originated in the United States, Italy and Spain and spanned both the acute and convalescent phases of COVID-19. The repertoires were made available in a free public database intended to serve as a resource for research on the immune response to SARS-CoV-2. The samples were drawn from the first 160 participants of the ongoing ImmuneRACE study and from some 1,300 subjects provided by 6 global collaborators. The dataset comprised deeply sampled blood TCRbeta repertoires from subjects exposed to, actively infected with, or recovered from COVID-19. The sample metadata nearly always contained a de-identified subject ID, COVID-19 status, age in years and sex. Where available, HLA class I and class II types were taken from metadata supplied by the sample provider and were not determined by assay-based typing. The material from the prospective study consisted of cDNA or gDNA derived from T cells, B-cell-depleted T cells, or PBMCs. Paper-wide results and their limitations: The amount of clinical and demographic metadata varied by source and participant and was provided uncurated.

About this clone itself: Its antigen remains undetermined. No much larger clonotype is one base removed from it; base qualities were not supplied.

CDR1 MNHNS and CDR2 SASEGT are derived from the germline V gene. The junction carries 16 bases between V and J, which are trimmed by 2 bases and 6 bases respectively. The CDR3 runs 15 amino acids, cysteine and phenylalanine included. Kept here is only the CDR3 DNA, which spans 45 bases and is read in frame from base 1. TCRbeta CDR3 regions were amplified from genomic DNA using the immunoSEQ Assay, a bias-controlled multiplex PCR. Per the source publication's procedure: The number of nucleated cells in each sample was estimated from the amplification of reference gene primers within the assay. To quantify the absolute abundance of each unique TCRbeta CDR3 rearrangement, sequence reads were collapsed and filtered. For each sample, productive Simpson clonality was calculated as the square root of Simpson's diversity index over productive rearrangements. What TCRdb holds here is the immuneACCESS table cut down to in-frame rearrangements. Part of the clones is not present; checked against another copy, under half of the missing clones reflect an unresolved V gene, and the others are unexplained. V and J calls plus clone size are reproduced from that table; the DNA served to infer D and trimming. The sample has about 100,000 clones on record, more than 85% of them singletons. In total, the top ten clones hold 7% to 9.5% of the sample.

Each collaborating institution followed its own protocols to collect whole blood in K2EDTA tubes. Collaborator samples were shipped for TCRbeta analysis as frozen whole blood, isolated PBMCs, or DNA extracted from either sample type. The V gene is TRBV6-1 and the J gene is TRBJ1-2; the D gene is possibly TRBD1, with 6 bases matching. Sequencing used peripheral blood. The receptor's source is a man younger than 45 in a cohort sampled during active COVID-19. The CDR3 region: CASSEQAGNRDGYTF. The sequenced DNA is TGTGCCAGCAGTGAACAGGCAGGGAACAGGGATGGCTACACCTTC.